The following is a T cell receptor (beta chain) sequence with its context. Its antigen is not identified. Clones were sequenced by immunoSEQ multiplex PCR, and TCRdb holds only the in-frame ones, with some missing. The table lists about 30,000 clones, approximately 90% of them singletons. The data were obtained in a study of a mutant IDH1 vaccine in newly diagnosed glioma. Overall study: In some groups vaccination began 4-6 weeks post-radiotherapy; others received it with temozolomide. The earlier regimen, radiotherapy, temozolomide, or both, was most often both.

Trimming removed 5 bases from V and 6 bases from J; junction bases left unmatched: 18. This CDR3 is 19 amino acids long. CDR1 is SEHNR and CDR2 is FQNEAQ in the germline V gene (reference sequence). Time point of the sample: week 5, during vaccination. With topical imiquimod, each dose of the vaccine consisted of 300 ug of mutant IDH1 20-mer peptide. Each of the donors came in with new WHO grade 3 or 4 astrocytomas that were IDH1-mutant and ATRX-lost. The specimen was peripheral blood mononuclear cells (PBMCs), collected from a glioma patient whose treatment included an IDH1 peptide vaccine. This receptor was obtained from a middle-aged woman with glioma. Some clones in this sample may be carry-over from other donors' samples. This chain connects TRBV7-9 to TRBJ2-1, with TRBD2 identical over 11 bases. The CDR3 DNA reads TGTGCCAGCAGCCACAAACGACTAGCGGGAAGACCCATTCTCAATGAGCAGTTCTTC. Protein: CASSHKRLAGRPILNEQFF. Full variable domain (remainder filled in from reference TRBV7-9 and TRBJ2-1): DTGVSQNPRHKITKRGQNVTFRCDPISEHNRLYWYRQTLGQGPEFLTYFQNEAQLEKSRLLSDRFSAERPKGSFSTLEIQRTEQGDSAMYLCASSHKRLAGRPILNEQFFGPGTRLTVL.